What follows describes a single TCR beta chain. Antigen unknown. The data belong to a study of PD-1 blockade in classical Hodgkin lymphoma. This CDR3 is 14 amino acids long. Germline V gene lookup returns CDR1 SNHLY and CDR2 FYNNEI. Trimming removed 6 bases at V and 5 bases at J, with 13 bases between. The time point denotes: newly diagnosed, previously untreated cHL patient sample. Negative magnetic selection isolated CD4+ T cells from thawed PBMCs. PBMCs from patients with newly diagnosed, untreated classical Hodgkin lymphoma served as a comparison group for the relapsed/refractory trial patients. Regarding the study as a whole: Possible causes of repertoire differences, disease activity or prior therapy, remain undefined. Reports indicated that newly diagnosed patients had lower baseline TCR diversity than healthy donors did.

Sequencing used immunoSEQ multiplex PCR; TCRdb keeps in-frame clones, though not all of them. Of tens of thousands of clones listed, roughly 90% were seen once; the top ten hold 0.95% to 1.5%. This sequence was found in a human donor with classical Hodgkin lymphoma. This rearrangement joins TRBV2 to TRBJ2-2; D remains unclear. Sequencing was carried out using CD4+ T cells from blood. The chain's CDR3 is CASRAWDVTGELFF. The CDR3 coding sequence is TGTGCCAGCAGGGCCTGGGATGTAACCGGGGAGCTGTTTTTT.